This TCR beta chain originates from a study of shared clonotypes between healthy human individuals. Some clones are missing from TCRdb's copy, which holds only in-frame ones; the method was immunoSEQ multiplex PCR. Of some 2.3 million clones in the sample, more than 80% were seen once. Sequenced material: naive CD4+ T cells from PBMCs. Documented subset: CD45RA+ positively selected. The sequence was collected from a man between 18 and 29 years old in good health. Some clones in this sample may be carry-over from other donors' samples.

The CDR3 loop is CASSPPTDRGEQYF. For the CDR3, the DNA is TGTGCCAGCAGTCCCCCAACCGACAGGGGCGAGCAGTACTTC. The chain recombines TRBV28 with TRBJ2-7, with 8 bases fitting TRBD1. CDR1 MDHEN and CDR2 SYDVKM come from the germline V gene. The V segment lost 5 bases and the J segment 6 bases; nucleotides outside the gene matches: 9. The CDR3 sequence is 14 residues long.